This T cell receptor (beta chain) was captured by sequencing in a study of blood T cells in healthy people across ages. PCR was performed a second time for about 6 to 11 cycles using a sample-barcoded 5' primer and a J-beta primer mix. MiXCR, run by TCRdb on the 5' RACE reads, gives a single entry per CDR3 protein. The sample carries around 800,000 distinct CDR3 sequences, roughly 25% recorded once. Total RNA extracted from each sample amounted to at least 6 micrograms. The sample was also linked to a second study, of T cells of mothers and their children. This second report adds: For cDNA synthesis, the complete extracted RNA was used (about 1.4 ug per 15 ul).

The sequencing input was blood. This TCR was sampled from a boy aged 5-17 years in good health.

CDR3 sequence (DNA): TGTGCCAGCAGACCCAGACCCAGGGGGTGGTACGGGGAGCTGTTTTTT. Translating gives CASRPRPRGWYGELFF. The gene calls are TRBV27 and TRBJ2-2, with 7 bases that match TRBD1. The germline CDR1 and CDR2 sequences are MNHEY and SMNVEV (reference sequence). J lost 7 bases, V lost 6 bases, and 14 bases had no gene match. The CDR3 is 16 amino acids.